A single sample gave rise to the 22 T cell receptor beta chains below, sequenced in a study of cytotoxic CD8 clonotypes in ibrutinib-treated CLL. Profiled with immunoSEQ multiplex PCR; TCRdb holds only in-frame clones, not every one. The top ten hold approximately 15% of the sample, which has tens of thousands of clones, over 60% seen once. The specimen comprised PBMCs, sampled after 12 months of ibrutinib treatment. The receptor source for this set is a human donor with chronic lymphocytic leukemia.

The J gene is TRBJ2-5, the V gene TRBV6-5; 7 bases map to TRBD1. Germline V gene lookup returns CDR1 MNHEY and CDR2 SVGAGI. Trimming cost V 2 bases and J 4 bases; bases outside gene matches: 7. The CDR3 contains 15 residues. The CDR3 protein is CASSYDRVSGETQYF. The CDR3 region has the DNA TGTGCCAGCAGTTACGACAGGGTTAGTGGAGAGACCCAGTACTTC.

CDR3 sequence reads: CSVTSRDRGRVAKNIQYF. CDR3 nucleotides: TGCAGCGTAACCAGTCGGGACAGGGGGCGGGTAGCCAAAAACATTCAGTACTTC. The chain couples TRBV29-1 to TRBJ2-4, with 12 nucleotides matching TRBD1. V gave up 6 bases and J gave up 0 bases; unmatched junction bases: 12. Germline CDR1 SQVTM, CDR2 ANQGSEA. This CDR3 region has 18 residues.

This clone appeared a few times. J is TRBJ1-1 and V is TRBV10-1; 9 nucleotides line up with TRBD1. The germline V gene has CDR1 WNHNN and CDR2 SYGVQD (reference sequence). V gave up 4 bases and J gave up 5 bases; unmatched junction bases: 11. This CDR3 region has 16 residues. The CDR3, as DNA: TGCGCCAGCAGTGGGAGAACCGGGACAGGGTTTACTGAAGCTTTCTTT. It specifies CASSGRTGTGFTEAFF.

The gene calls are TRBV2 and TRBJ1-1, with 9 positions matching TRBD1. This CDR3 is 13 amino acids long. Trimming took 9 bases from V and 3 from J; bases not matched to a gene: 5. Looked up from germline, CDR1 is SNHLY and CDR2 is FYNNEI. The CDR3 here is CASRRDRDTEAFF. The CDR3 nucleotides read TGTGCCAGTCGACGGGACAGGGACACTGAAGCTTTCTTT.

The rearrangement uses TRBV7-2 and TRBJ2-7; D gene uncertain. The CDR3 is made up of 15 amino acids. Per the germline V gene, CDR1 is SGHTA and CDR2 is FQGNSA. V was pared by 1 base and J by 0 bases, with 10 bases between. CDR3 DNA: TGTGCCAGCAGCTTAGAATGGGGAAGCTCCTACGAGCAGTACTTC. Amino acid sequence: CASSLEWGSSYEQYF.

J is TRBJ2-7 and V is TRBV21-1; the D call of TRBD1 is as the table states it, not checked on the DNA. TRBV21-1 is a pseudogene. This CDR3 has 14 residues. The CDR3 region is CASSTQTDSYEQYF. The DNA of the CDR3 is TGTGCCAGCAGCACCCAGACAGACTCCTACGAGCAGTACTTC.

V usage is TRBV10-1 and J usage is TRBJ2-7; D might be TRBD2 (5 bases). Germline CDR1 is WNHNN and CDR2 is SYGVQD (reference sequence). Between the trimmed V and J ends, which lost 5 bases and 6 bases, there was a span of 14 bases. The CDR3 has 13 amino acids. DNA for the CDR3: TGCGCCAGCAGTCCGTTACCAGAGGGCGAGCAGTACTTC. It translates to CASSPLPEGEQYF.

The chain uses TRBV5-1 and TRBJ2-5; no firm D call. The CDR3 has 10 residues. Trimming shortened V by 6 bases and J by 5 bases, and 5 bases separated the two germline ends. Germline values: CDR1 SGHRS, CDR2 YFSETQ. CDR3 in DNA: TGCGCCAGCATGGGGGAGACCCAGTACTTC. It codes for CASMGETQYF.

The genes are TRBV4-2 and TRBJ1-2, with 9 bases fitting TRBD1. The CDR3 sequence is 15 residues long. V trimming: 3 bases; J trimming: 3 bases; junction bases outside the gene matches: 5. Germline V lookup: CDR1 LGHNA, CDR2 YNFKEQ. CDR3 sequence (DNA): TGTGCCAGCAGCCACGAACAGGGGGCTTACTATGGCTACACCTTC. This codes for CASSHEQGAYYGYTF.

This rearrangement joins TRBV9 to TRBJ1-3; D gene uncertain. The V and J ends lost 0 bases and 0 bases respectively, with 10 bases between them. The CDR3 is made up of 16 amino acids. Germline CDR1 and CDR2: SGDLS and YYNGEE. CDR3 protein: CASSVGVSSSGNTIYF. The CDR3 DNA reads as TGTGCCAGCAGCGTAGGCGTCTCGAGCTCTGGAAACACCATATATTTT.

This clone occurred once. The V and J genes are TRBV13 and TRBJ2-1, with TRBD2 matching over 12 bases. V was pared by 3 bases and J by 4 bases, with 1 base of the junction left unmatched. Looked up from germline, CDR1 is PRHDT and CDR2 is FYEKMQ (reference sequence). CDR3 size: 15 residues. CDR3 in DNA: TGTGCCAGCAGCTTGGGACTAGCGGGTTACAATGAGCAGTTCTTC. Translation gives CASSLGLAGYNEQFF.

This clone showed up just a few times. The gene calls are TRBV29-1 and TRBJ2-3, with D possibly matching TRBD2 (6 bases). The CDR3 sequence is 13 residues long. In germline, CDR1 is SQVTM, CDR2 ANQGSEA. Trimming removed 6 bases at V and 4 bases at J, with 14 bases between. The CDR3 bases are TGCAGCGTCGACGGGAGTAGATCAGATACGCAGTATTTT. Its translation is CSVDGSRSDTQYF.

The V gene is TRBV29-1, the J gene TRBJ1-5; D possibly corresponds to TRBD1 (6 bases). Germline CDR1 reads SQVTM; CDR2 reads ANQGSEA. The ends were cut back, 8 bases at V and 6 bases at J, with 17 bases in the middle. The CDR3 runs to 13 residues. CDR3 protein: CSIGPGDRQPQHF. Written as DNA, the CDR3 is TGCAGCATCGGCCCAGGGGATCGTCAGCCCCAGCATTTT.

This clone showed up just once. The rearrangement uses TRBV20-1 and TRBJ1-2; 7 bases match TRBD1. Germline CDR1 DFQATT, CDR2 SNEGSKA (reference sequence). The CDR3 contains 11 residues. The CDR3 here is CSGGGGDGYTF. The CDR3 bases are TGCAGCGGCGGAGGGGGCGATGGCTACACCTTC.

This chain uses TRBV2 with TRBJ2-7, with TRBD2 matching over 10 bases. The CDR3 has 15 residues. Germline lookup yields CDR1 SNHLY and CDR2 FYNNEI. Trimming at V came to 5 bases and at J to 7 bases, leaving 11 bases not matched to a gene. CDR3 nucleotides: TGTGCCAGCAGTCCCCGGGCTAGCGGGAGTGGGGAGCAGTACTTC. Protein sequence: CASSPRASGSGEQYF.

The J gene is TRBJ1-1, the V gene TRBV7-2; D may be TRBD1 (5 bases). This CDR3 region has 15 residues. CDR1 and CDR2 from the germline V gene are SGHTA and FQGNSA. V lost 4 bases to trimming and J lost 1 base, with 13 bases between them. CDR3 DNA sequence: TGTGCCAGCAGCTCTACAGGATTTTCGAACACTGAAGCTTTCTTT. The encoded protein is CASSSTGFSNTEAFF. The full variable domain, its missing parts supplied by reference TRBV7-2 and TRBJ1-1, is GAGVSQSPSNKVTEKGKDVELRCDPISGHTALYWYRQSLGQGLEFLIYFQGNSAPDKSGLPSDRFSAERTGGSVSTLTIQRTQQEDSAVYLCASSSTGFSNTEAFFGQGTRLTVV.

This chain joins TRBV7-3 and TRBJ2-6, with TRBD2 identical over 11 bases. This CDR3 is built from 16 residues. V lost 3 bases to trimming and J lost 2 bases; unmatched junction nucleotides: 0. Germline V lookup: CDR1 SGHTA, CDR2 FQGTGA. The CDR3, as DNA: TGTGCCAGCAGCTTGACTAGCGGGGCTGGGGCCAACGTCCTGACTTTC. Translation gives CASSLTSGAGANVLTF.

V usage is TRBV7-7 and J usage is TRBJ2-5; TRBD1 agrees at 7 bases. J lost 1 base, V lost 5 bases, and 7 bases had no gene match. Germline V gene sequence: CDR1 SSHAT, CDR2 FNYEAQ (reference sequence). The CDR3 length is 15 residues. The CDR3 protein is CASSTRQGGQETQYF. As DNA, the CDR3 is TGTGCCAGCAGCACCCGACAGGGTGGCCAAGAGACCCAGTACTTC.

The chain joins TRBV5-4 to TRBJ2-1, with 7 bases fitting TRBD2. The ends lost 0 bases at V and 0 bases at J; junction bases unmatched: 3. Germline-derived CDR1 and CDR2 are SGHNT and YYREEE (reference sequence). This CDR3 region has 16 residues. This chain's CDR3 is CASSLGGGSSYNEQFF. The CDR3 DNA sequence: TGTGCCAGCAGCTTGGGGGGGGGTAGCTCCTACAATGAGCAGTTCTTC.

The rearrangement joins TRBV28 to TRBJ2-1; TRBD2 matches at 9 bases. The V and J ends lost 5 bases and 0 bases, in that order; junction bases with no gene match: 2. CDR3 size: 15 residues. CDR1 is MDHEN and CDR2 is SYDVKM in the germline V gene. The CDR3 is CASSISGSSYNEQFF. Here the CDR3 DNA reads TGTGCCAGCAGTATTAGCGGGAGCTCCTACAATGAGCAGTTCTTC.

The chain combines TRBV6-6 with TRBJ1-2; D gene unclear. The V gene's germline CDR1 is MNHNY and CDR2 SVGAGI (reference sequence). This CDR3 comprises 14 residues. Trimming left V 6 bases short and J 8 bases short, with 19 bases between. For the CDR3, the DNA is TGTGCCAGCAGGAATTCGGGCGTTAGGGTCGGCTACACCTTC. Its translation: CASRNSGVRVGYTF.

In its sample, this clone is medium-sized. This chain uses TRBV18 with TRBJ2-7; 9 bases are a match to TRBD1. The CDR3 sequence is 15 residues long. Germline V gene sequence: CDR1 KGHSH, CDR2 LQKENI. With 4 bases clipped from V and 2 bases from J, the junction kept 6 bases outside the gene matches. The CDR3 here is CASSLRTGVPYEQYF. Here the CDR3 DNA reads TGTGCCAGCTCACTCCGGACAGGGGTACCCTACGAGCAGTACTTC. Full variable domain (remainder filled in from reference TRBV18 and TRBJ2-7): NAGVMQNPRHLVRRRGQEARLRCSPMKGHSHVYWYRQLPEEGLKFMVYLQKENIIDESGMPKERFSAEFPKEGPSILRIQQVVRGDSAAYFCASSLRTGVPYEQYFGPGTRLTVT.